The clone carrying this T cell receptor beta chain was observed a single time. Assay: immunoSEQ multiplex PCR; the TCRdb copy retains only in-frame clones and omits some. The sample lists tens of thousands of clones, around 90% seen once, with approximately 0.18% in the top ten. This entry belongs to a study of T cell changes during pregnancy in multiple sclerosis. The CDR3 loop spans 15 amino acids. The germline gives CDR1 SGHNT, CDR2 YYREEE (reference sequence). V shed 2 bases, J shed 5 bases, and the junction held 7 bases outside the gene matches. The chain couples TRBV5-4 to TRBJ1-2; 9 bases map to TRBD1. This specimen was CD4+ T cells from peripheral blood mononuclear cells, taken in the second trimester of pregnancy. The sequence came from a female donor with multiple sclerosis, enrolled in a pregnancy study. CDR3 region: CASSFGTGRQYGYTF. The CDR3 coding sequence is TGTGCCAGCAGCTTCGGGACAGGGAGACAATATGGCTACACCTTC. The full variable domain, completed using reference TRBV5-4 and TRBJ1-2, is ETGVTQSPTHLIKTRGQQVTLRCSSQSGHNTVSWYQQALGQGPQFIFQYYREEENGRGNFPPRFSGLQFPNYSSELNVNALELDDSALYLCASSFGTGRQYGYTFGSGTRLTVV.